The present entry profiles one TCR beta chain with its context. Antigen specificity is unknown. The data originate from a study of CD4+ T cells in melanoma. Notes on the study in general: CD8+ T cell, macrophage and B cell function reportedly correlated with neoantigen-specific CD4+ T cells. Diverse differentiation states were reported for melanoma neoantigen-specific CD4+ T cells.

TCRdb's copy holds only in-frame clones and misses some; the assay was immunoSEQ multiplex PCR. The sample records around 130,000 clones, about 90% being singletons. Trimming took off 8 bases at V and 0 bases at J, with 19 bases between the two ends. Germline V gene lookup returns CDR1 LNHDA and CDR2 SQIVND (reference sequence). The CDR3 loop spans 16 amino acids. This sequence was found in a human donor with melanoma. The chain links TRBV19 to TRBJ1-1; unclear D gene. CDR3 loop: CASGVGGGPMNTEAFF. CDR3 sequence (DNA): TGTGCCAGTGGTGTGGGTGGAGGTCCCATGAACACTGAAGCTTTCTTT.